Listed here is a single T cell receptor beta chain. The target antigen is unknown. PCR used 60 Vbeta primers and 13 Jbeta primers. Some clones are missing from TCRdb's copy, which holds only in-frame ones; the method was immunoSEQ multiplex PCR. The repertoire holds around 170,000 clones, with about 84% as singletons. The source of the sample is a study of cytomegalovirus exposure and HLA in healthy donors. Study-wide points: Later genetic work tied a missense DCLRE1C variant to beta-chain V and J trimming. In all likelihood, a cluster of highly shared sequence variants was a sequencing artifact. Versus the roughly 640-donor mean, an Asian-associated ancestry cluster reportedly showed fewer N-insertions in a later analysis.

Germline CDR1 is SGHDN and CDR2 is FVKESK. V shed 4 bases, J shed 4 bases, and the junction held 9 bases outside the gene matches. The CDR3 contains 15 residues. Sequences were obtained from PBMCs. The chain links TRBV14 to TRBJ1-2; 7 positions match TRBD1. This receptor was identified in a man over 45 in good health and CMV-seronegative. The CDR3 here is CASSPRTGPVYGYTF. CDR3 coding DNA: TGTGCCAGCAGCCCAAGGACAGGTCCGGTCTATGGCTACACCTTC.